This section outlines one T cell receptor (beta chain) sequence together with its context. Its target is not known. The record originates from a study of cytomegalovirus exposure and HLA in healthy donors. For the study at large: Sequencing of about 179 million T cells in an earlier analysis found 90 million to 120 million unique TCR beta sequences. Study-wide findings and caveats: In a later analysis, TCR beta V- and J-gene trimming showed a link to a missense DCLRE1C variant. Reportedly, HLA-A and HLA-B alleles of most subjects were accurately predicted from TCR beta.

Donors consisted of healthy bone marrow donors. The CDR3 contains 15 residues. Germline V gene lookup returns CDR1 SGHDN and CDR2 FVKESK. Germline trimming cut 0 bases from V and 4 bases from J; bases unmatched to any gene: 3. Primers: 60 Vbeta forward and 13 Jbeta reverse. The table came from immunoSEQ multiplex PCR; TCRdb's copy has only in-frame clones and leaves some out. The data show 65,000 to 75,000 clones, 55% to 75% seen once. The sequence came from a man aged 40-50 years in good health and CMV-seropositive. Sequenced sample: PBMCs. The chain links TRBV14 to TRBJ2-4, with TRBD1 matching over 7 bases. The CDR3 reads CASSQEGGRKNIQYF. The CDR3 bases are TGTGCCAGCAGCCAAGAAGGGGGCAGAAAAAACATTCAGTACTTC.